This TCR beta chain was recovered during a study of T-cell memory formation after mild COVID-19. The wider study: Largely donor-specific TCR clusters were found. General study results and limits: Clones contracting over day 15 to 85 were CD4/CD8 balanced, with later expanders leaning CD4+. Second-wave clones with a day 37 peak had unconfirmed SARS-CoV-2 specificity. Certain responding clones were present in pre-infection memory, suggesting participation of cross-reactive memory.

One entry per CDR3 protein results from TCRdb running MiXCR on the 5' RACE reads. The sample contains about 400,000 distinct CDR3 sequences, about 25% of which appear only once. In the case of this clonotype: Its target is not known.

With V trimmed by 5 bases and J by 5 bases, 3 bases remained unmatched. Germline CDR1 is DFQATT and CDR2 is SNEGSKA (reference sequence). This CDR3 region has 13 residues. The sample consisted of PBMCs or a T cell subset sorted from them (not recorded which). This clonotype was sampled from an adult woman who had mild COVID-19 (a few samples of this study predate the infection). Cell type and time point are not known. The V gene is TRBV20-1, the J gene TRBJ1-2; 12 nucleotides line up with TRBD1. The CDR3 DNA sequence: TGCAGTGCTGGGACAGGGGGCCGGTATGGCTACACCTTC. As protein: CSAGTGGRYGYTF.